These 12 T cell receptor beta chains were sequenced from one sample in a study of beta chain features in type 1 diabetes. The whole isolated RNA underwent reverse transcription, so sequencing captured expressed TCRB transcripts. Generated by immunoSEQ multiplex PCR, the TCRdb table keeps only in-frame clones and is missing some. This table has over 350,000 clones, about 15% appearing once. Material: naive CD4+ T cells from blood. The receptors were gathered from a woman younger than 35 in good health.

V gene TRBV7-9 combines with J gene TRBJ2-3; D possibly corresponds to TRBD2 (5 bases). V lost 3 bases to trimming and J lost 0 bases, with 13 bases between them. From germline, CDR1 is SEHNR and CDR2 FQNEAQ (reference sequence). The CDR3 has 16 residues. The CDR3 DNA sequence: TGTGCCAGCAGCTTCCTCGCGGGCGGGAGCACAGATACGCAGTATTTT. Its protein product is CASSFLAGGSTDTQYF.

The chain combines TRBV9 with TRBJ2-7, with 9 bases matching TRBD1. The germline gives CDR1 SGDLS, CDR2 YYNGEE. This CDR3 is 12 amino acids long. The V gene end was trimmed by 4 bases and the J gene end by 5 bases; junction bases not matched to a gene: 1. CDR3 DNA: TGTGCCAGCAGCCGGGACAGGGACGAGCAGTACTTC. It specifies CASSRDRDEQYF.

This clone was counted between two and nine times. The gene calls are TRBV18 and TRBJ1-2, with D tentatively TRBD1 (6 bases). Germline CDR1 and CDR2: KGHSH and LQKENI. V dropped 4 bases and J dropped 4 bases, with 19 bases sitting between them. The CDR3 contains 16 residues. CDR3 protein: CASSQRTDRTTYGYTF. The CDR3 DNA reads as TGTGCCAGCTCACAACGGACAGATCGAACTACCTATGGCTACACCTTC.

This clone has just a few counts. The CDR3 is CASSVVTGENEKLFF. In nucleotides, the CDR3 is TGTGCCAGCAGCGTAGTGACAGGAGAAAATGAAAAACTGTTTTTT. V is TRBV9 and J is TRBJ1-4; tentative D call: TRBD1 (6 bases). Germline V gene sequence: CDR1 SGDLS, CDR2 YYNGEE. V lost 0 bases, J lost 5 bases, and 11 bases lay in between. CDR3 length: 15 residues.

V gene TRBV7-9 combines with J gene TRBJ1-1; D gene uncertain. This CDR3 spans 14 amino acids. Germline CDR1 SEHNR, CDR2 FQNEAQ (reference sequence). V was trimmed by 3 bases and J by 4 bases, leaving 12 bases between them. The chain's CDR3 is CASSFVSGSTEAFF. The CDR3 coding sequence is TGTGCCAGCAGCTTTGTTTCGGGGTCCACTGAAGCTTTCTTT.

This clone appeared a few times. V is TRBV15 and J is TRBJ2-1, with 9 bases aligning to TRBD1. CDR3 length equals 14 residues. Germline assignment: CDR1 LNHNV and CDR2 YYDKDF (reference sequence). After removal of 8 bases from V and 6 bases from J, the junction contained 8 bases not matched to a gene. CDR3 DNA: TGTGCCACCTGGAACAGGGGGCCGGTCAATGAGCAGTTCTTC. This sequence encodes CATWNRGPVNEQFF.

The table lists this clone with a few counts. This CDR3 is CASSPRTGRNTGELFF. The CDR3 nucleotides are TGTGCCAGTAGTCCCCGGACAGGGCGAAACACCGGGGAGCTGTTTTTT. J is TRBJ2-2 and V is TRBV19; 8 bases agree with TRBD1. Germline V lookup: CDR1 LNHDA, CDR2 SQIVND (reference sequence). The CDR3 contains 16 residues. The trim removed 5 bases at V and 2 bases at J, leaving 7 bases unmatched.

As DNA, the CDR3 is TGCGCCAGCAGCTTGGTCCCTTTCGGGGGAAACACCGGGGAGCTGTTTTTT. Translated: CASSLVPFGGNTGELFF. J is TRBJ2-2 and V is TRBV5-1; possibly TRBD2 for D (6 bases). V was shortened by 0 bases and J by 2 bases, with 14 bases between the two germline ends. The CDR3 totals 17 residues. Germline values: CDR1 SGHRS, CDR2 YFSETQ.

V is TRBV2 and J is TRBJ1-2; TRBD1 matches at 9 bases. Germline V lookup: CDR1 SNHLY, CDR2 FYNNEI. This CDR3 comprises 15 residues. V shed 9 bases, J shed 4 bases, and the junction held 12 bases outside the gene matches. CDR3 protein: CASSYPGQGIYGYTF. As DNA, the CDR3 is TGTGCCAGTAGCTACCCGGGACAGGGCATCTATGGCTACACCTTC. Full variable domain (missing parts from reference TRBV2 and TRBJ1-2): EPEVTQTPSHQVTQMGQEVILRCVPISNHLYFYWYRQILGQKVEFLVSFYNNEISEKSEIFDDQFSVERPDGSNFTLKIRSTKLEDSAMYFCASSYPGQGIYGYTFGSGTRLTVV.

A few counts support this clone. The V call is TRBV7-3, the J call TRBJ1-2; D is ambiguous. The CDR3 length is 13 residues. V lost 1 base, J lost 4 bases, and 7 bases lay in between. Germline V lookup: CDR1 SGHTA, CDR2 FQGTGA. CDR3 in DNA: TGTGCCAGCAGCTTAAGCGGGGTCTATGGCTACACCTTC. The encoded protein is CASSLSGVYGYTF.

In DNA, the CDR3 is TGCGCCAGCACCTCCGGAGGAGTTGTTGAGCAGTTCTTC. It specifies CASTSGGVVEQFF. This chain connects TRBV5-1 to TRBJ2-1, with D possibly TRBD2 on 5 matching bases. The V gene lost 6 bases and the J gene lost 9 bases, with 16 bases spanning the gap. The CDR3 totals 13 residues. Germline CDR1 is SGHRS and CDR2 is YFSETQ.

The sample holds a few counts of this clone. The chain employs TRBV28 and TRBJ2-5; 7 bases align to TRBD2. CDR3 length: 15 amino acids. Trimming took 3 bases from V and 2 from J; bases not matched to a gene: 6. Germline V gives CDR1 MDHEN, CDR2 SYDVKM. The CDR3 loop reads CASSFMAGVQETQYF. The DNA of the CDR3 is TGTGCCAGCAGTTTTATGGCGGGAGTGCAAGAGACCCAGTACTTC.